What follows describes a single TCR beta chain. The data originate from a study of blood T cell repertoires in COVID-19. Study as a whole: Acute-phase and convalescent COVID-19 samples originated in the United States, Italy and Spain. The cDNA or gDNA used as material had been derived from T cells, B-cell-depleted T cells, or PBMCs.

Germline V gene sequence: CDR1 SGHRS, CDR2 YFSETQ. CDR3 length: 15 amino acids. V gave up 0 bases and J gave up 4 bases; unmatched junction bases: 5. In the authors' methods: How many nucleated cells were present was estimated from reference gene primer amplification. This table comes from immunoSEQ multiplex PCR, and its TCRdb copy is limited to in-frame clones, with some not included. V, J and clone size reflect that table, while D and trimming were determined from the DNA. The table lists roughly 230,000 clones, around 83% of them singletons. The source of this sequence is a man in his forties or fifties with acute or convalescent COVID-19. V gene TRBV5-1 combines with J gene TRBJ2-5; 8 nucleotides line up with TRBD2. The sample comprised peripheral blood. CDR3 nucleotides: TGCGCCAGCAGCTTGGATATCGGGGGGGCAGAGACCCAGTACTTC. Its translation is CASSLDIGGAETQYF.